Below are 25 T cell receptor beta chains sequenced from a single sample in a study of T-cell reconstitution after alpha-beta-depleted transplantation in children (TCRdb year 2016). In light of the paper, this sample's time point label describes: day 60 (about 2 months) after transplantation. This specimen's treatment or condition label, interpreted: allogeneic hematopoietic cell transplantation with graft depleted of TCRalphabeta T cells and CD19 B cells. The library was prepared using PCR. TCRdb names Illumina HiSeq 2500 as the instrument used. TCR library preparation used molecular barcoding, with unique molecular identifiers applied to normalize quantification of the TCRbeta repertoire. The public reads were run again by TCRdb, first through fastp at Q25 and then through MiXCR, and only productive beta chains were kept. When rows share a CDR3 protein, they turn into one entry using the most common DNA and genes. The sample table contains 40,000 to 60,000 distinct CDR3 sequences; only one count was recorded for about 9.3% of them. Clones ranked in the top ten supply about 25% of the sample.

Sequenced material: PBMCs, mostly from graft donor cells, taken 60 days after TCRalphabeta/CD19-depleted stem cell transplant. The receptors come from a male patient between 2 and 10 years old who had a stem cell transplant for chronic granulomatous disease, so the T cells may come from the graft donor.

This clonotype was detected ten times or more. This sequence joins TRBV20-1 and TRBJ1-3, with no clear D. CDR3 length: 13 amino acids. Trimming pared 1 base from V and 3 bases from J, leaving 7 bases between. Germline V gene data show CDR1 as DFQATT and CDR2 as SNEGSKA (reference sequence). The chain's CDR3 is CSARGSVGNTIYF. The DNA of the CDR3 is TGCAGTGCTAGAGGGTCGGTTGGAAACACCATATATTTT.

This clonotype was found many times. The chain recombines TRBV20-1 with TRBJ2-1; D unresolved. The CDR3 covers 16 residues. Looked up from germline, CDR1 is DFQATT and CDR2 is SNEGSKA (reference sequence). V lost 0 bases to trimming and J lost 10 bases, with 22 bases between them. DNA of the CDR3: TGCAGTGCTAGAGATTCGGTAGGGCCAAAACCCCACGAGCAGTTCTTC. Protein: CSARDSVGPKPHEQFF.

In this sample, this clonotype is large (0.1 to 1%). The CDR3 is CASSFGAGGYEQYF. The CDR3 nucleotides are TGTGCCAGCAGTTTCGGGGCAGGGGGCTACGAGCAGTACTTC. The rearrangement uses TRBV27 and TRBJ2-7; 7 bases agree with TRBD1. V shed 3 bases and J 3 bases; nucleotides not matched to a gene: 5. The CDR3 has 14 amino acids. CDR1 MNHEY and CDR2 SMNVEV come from the germline V gene (reference sequence).

This clonotype has ten or more counts. The chain recombines TRBV7-6 with TRBJ2-7, with a possible D match to TRBD1 (6 bases). Trimming cost V 4 bases and J 4 bases, with 20 bases left between them. The germline V gene encodes CDR1 SGHVS and CDR2 FNYEAQ. The CDR3 totals 16 residues. The CDR3 here is CASSSIPQGKEYEQYF. The CDR3 DNA reads TGTGCCAGCAGCTCCATCCCACAGGGTAAGGAGTACGAGCAGTACTTC. Full variable domain (missing parts from reference TRBV7-6 and TRBJ2-7): GAGVSQSPRYKVTKRGQDVALRCDPISGHVSLYWYRQALGQGPEFLTYFNYEAQQDKSGLPNDRFSAERPEGSISTLTIQRTEQRDSAMYRCASSSIPQGKEYEQYFGPGTRLTVT.

This clonotype was counted only a few times. This rearrangement joins TRBV18 to TRBJ2-3; unclear D gene. This CDR3 is built from 11 residues. The V end was cut by 3 bases, the J end by 6 bases, with 4 bases between. CDR1 is KGHSH and CDR2 is LQKENI in the germline V gene. CDR3 in amino acids: CASSPGDTQYF. CDR3 coding DNA: TGTGCCAGCTCACCGGGCGATACGCAGTATTTT.

This clonotype has at least ten counts. The chain carries TRBV6-1 and TRBJ2-3, with 7 bases matching TRBD1. In germline, CDR1 is MNHNS, CDR2 SASEGT. Trimming took 5 bases from V and 2 from J; bases not matched to a gene: 10. This CDR3 is 16 amino acids long. As DNA, the CDR3 is TGTGCCAGCAGTATATTAAGGGGGCGCGTCACAGATACGCAGTATTTT. Amino acid sequence: CASSILRGRVTDTQYF.

This clonotype was picked up a small number of times. This chain links TRBV15 with TRBJ2-7, with 9 bases lining up with TRBD2. CDR1 and CDR2 (germline): LNHNV, YYDKDF (reference sequence). This CDR3 contains 15 residues. J gave up 4 bases and V 0 bases, and 4 bases lay outside the gene matches. The CDR3 DNA reads TGTGCCACCAGCAGAGAGGCGGGAGGGGGGTACGAGCAGTACTTC. This gives the protein CATSREAGGGYEQYF.

This clonotype was found a few times. The CDR3 coding sequence is TGCAGTGCGGCTGGGACTAGCGGGTACGAGCAGTACTTC. Translated, it gives CSAAGTSGYEQYF. The chain is built from TRBV20-1 and TRBJ2-7, with 12 bases lining up with TRBD2. Germline CDR1 reads DFQATT; CDR2 reads SNEGSKA (reference sequence). With 6 bases clipped from V and 4 bases from J, the junction kept 4 bases outside the gene matches. The CDR3 has 13 amino acids.

This clonotype showed up many times. This chain joins TRBV12-3 or TRBV12-4 and TRBJ2-7; 9 bases match TRBD2. J lost 6 bases, V lost 3 bases, and 6 bases had no gene match. The CDR3 is 14 amino acids. This CDR3 is CASSLAGGGTEQYF. CDR3 bases: TGTGCCAGCAGTTTGGCGGGAGGGGGGACCGAGCAGTACTTC.

The chain couples TRBV6-2 or TRBV6-3 to TRBJ2-1; TRBD2 matches 14 bases. Germline lookup yields CDR1 MNHEY and CDR2 SVGEGT. The CDR3 is made up of 18 amino acids. After removal of 4 bases from V and 7 bases from J, the junction contained 12 bases not matched to a gene. CDR3 sequence: CASSSPLGLAGARNEQFF. The CDR3 DNA follows: TGTGCCAGCAGTTCCCCTCTGGGACTAGCGGGAGCCCGGAATGAGCAGTTCTTC.

Many counts were recorded for this clonotype. The chain carries TRBV11-1 and TRBJ1-4; 8 nucleotides align to TRBD1. There are 19 residues in the CDR3. V shed 2 bases and J 0 bases; nucleotides not matched to a gene: 11. Germline values: CDR1 SGHAT, CDR2 FQDESV (reference sequence). The CDR3 spells CASSLTTGTGKATNEKLFF. CDR3 DNA sequence: TGTGCCAGCAGCTTAACTACCGGGACAGGAAAAGCAACTAATGAAAAACTGTTTTTT.

This clonotype was counted at least ten times. The rearrangement uses TRBV6-6 and TRBJ2-1, with D maybe TRBD2 (5 bases). Germline V CDR1 and CDR2: MNHNY, SVGAGI (reference sequence). Trimming stripped 2 bases from V and 4 bases from J, with 6 bases between. The CDR3 is 13 residues long. In nucleotides, the CDR3 is TGTGCCAGCAGTTACGGGGAGTACAATGAGCAGTTCTTC. Protein product: CASSYGEYNEQFF.

This clonotype has ten or more counts. The J gene is TRBJ2-1, the V gene TRBV7-9; 15 positions match TRBD2. Trimming took 5 bases from V and 2 from J; bases not matched to a gene: 4. Per germline, CDR1 SEHNR and CDR2 FQNEAQ (reference sequence). The CDR3 covers 17 residues. The DNA of the CDR3 is TGTGCCAGCAGCGGATGGACTAGCGGGAGGGCCTACAATGAGCAGTTCTTC. It specifies CASSGWTSGRAYNEQFF.

Ten or more counts support this clonotype. As DNA, the CDR3 is TGTGCCAGCAGTTTGGGGACAATCTCCTACGAGCAGTACTTC. This encodes CASSLGTISYEQYF. The chain is built from TRBV28 and TRBJ2-7, with D possibly matching TRBD1 (6 bases). From germline, CDR1 is MDHEN and CDR2 SYDVKM. The CDR3 is 14 residues long. Trimming took off 3 bases at V and 0 bases at J, with 9 bases between the two ends.

At least ten counts were recorded for this clonotype. The chain recombines TRBV20-1 with TRBJ2-1; TRBD2 is a possible D gene (6 bases). The germline V gene encodes CDR1 DFQATT and CDR2 SNEGSKA (reference sequence). CDR3 length: 12 residues. Trimming shortened V by 4 bases and J by 6 bases, and 10 bases separated the two germline ends. This CDR3 reads CSATLGGNEQFF. CDR3 sequence (DNA): TGCAGTGCTACACTCGGGGGCAATGAGCAGTTCTTC.

This chain joins TRBV5-1 and TRBJ2-3; D remains unclear. The CDR3 sequence is 15 residues long. The V gene's germline CDR1 is SGHRS and CDR2 YFSETQ. V dropped 0 bases and J dropped 2 bases, with 10 bases sitting between them. The CDR3 loop is CASSLVARTTDTQYF. The CDR3 bases are TGCGCCAGCAGCTTGGTCGCACGGACCACAGATACGCAGTATTTT.

In its sample, this clonotype was seen many times. The genes are TRBV7-2 and TRBJ2-3, with 11 bases matching TRBD2. The germline V gene encodes CDR1 SGHTA and CDR2 FQGNSA. V shed 2 bases and J 5 bases; nucleotides not matched to a gene: 3. The CDR3 loop spans 15 amino acids. The CDR3 sequence is CASSLFSGRGDTQYF. In DNA, the CDR3 is TGTGCCAGCAGCTTATTTAGCGGGAGGGGAGATACGCAGTATTTT.

This clonotype came up many times. This chain connects TRBV25-1 to TRBJ2-5; D gene unclear. Trimming cost V 1 base and J 3 bases, with 3 bases left between them. This CDR3 has 12 amino acids. CDR1 is MGHDK and CDR2 is SYGVNS in the germline V gene. The DNA of the CDR3 is TGTGCCAGCAGTGAATGGAAAGAGACCCAGTACTTC. This sequence encodes CASSEWKETQYF. The complete variable domain, with remaining parts taken from reference TRBV25-1 and TRBJ2-5, reads EADIYQTPRYLVIGTGKKITLECSQTMGHDKMYWYQQDPGMELHLIHYSYGVNSTEKGDLSSESTVSRIRTEHFPLTLESARPSHTSQYLCASSEWKETQYFGPGTRLLVL.

At least ten counts were recorded for this clonotype. J is TRBJ2-7 and V is TRBV5-1; the D gene is possibly TRBD1 (10 bases). Trimming stripped 0 bases from V and 5 bases from J, with 27 bases between. Germline V lookup: CDR1 SGHRS, CDR2 YFSETQ. This CDR3 is 19 amino acids long. Here the CDR3 reads CASSLAGTGALAGNNEQYF. DNA for the CDR3: TGCGCCAGCAGCTTGGCCGGGACAGGGGCTCTAGCGGGAAATAACGAGCAGTACTTC.

This clonotype was observed many times. This chain joins TRBV20-1 and TRBJ2-1, with 14 bases that match TRBD2. The CDR3 has 14 residues. CDR1 is DFQATT and CDR2 is SNEGSKA in the germline V gene (reference sequence). V trimming: 6 bases; J trimming: 8 bases; junction bases outside the gene matches: 6. CDR3 sequence (DNA): TGCAGTGCCGGGACTAGCGGGAGTGGTGATGAGCAGTTCTTC. Translation: CSAGTSGSGDEQFF.

On this clonotype: Just one base apart from a much larger clone, this may be a read error. The J gene is TRBJ2-7, the V gene TRBV11-2, with D perhaps matching TRBD2 (7 bases). Germline V lookup: CDR1 SGHAT, CDR2 FQNNGV. The CDR3 extends over 14 amino acids. This CDR3 is CSSSTSIGGVEQYF. The CDR3 DNA reads TGTTCCAGCAGCACTAGCATAGGGGGGGTTGAGCAGTACTTC.

The sample holds many counts of this clonotype. The chain joins TRBV7-2 to TRBJ2-7; 10 bases line up with TRBD1. The germline CDR1 and CDR2 sequences are SGHTA and FQGNSA. The CDR3 spans 14 residues. The J segment lost 6 bases and the V segment lost 4 bases, leaving 6 bases of the junction unmatched. The CDR3 sequence: CASSSRQGAIEQYF. For the CDR3, the DNA is TGTGCCAGCAGCTCAAGACAGGGGGCGATCGAGCAGTACTTC.

V gene TRBV6-2 or TRBV6-3 combines with J gene TRBJ1-1; D is unresolved. V was trimmed by 1 base and J by 0 bases, leaving 3 bases between them. This CDR3 is built from 13 residues. Germline V gene sequence: CDR1 MNHEY, CDR2 SVGEGT. CDR3 protein: CASSYFLNTEAFF. The DNA of the CDR3 is TGTGCCAGCAGTTACTTCCTGAACACTGAAGCTTTCTTT.

This clonotype was observed a few times. The J gene is TRBJ2-2, the V gene TRBV9; D not resolved. CDR1 and CDR2 from the germline V gene are SGDLS and YYNGEE. Trimming took 1 base from V and 5 from J, leaving 9 bases between them. The CDR3 is 14 residues long. CDR3 nucleotide sequence: TGTGCCAGCAGCGTATCACCAAAAACCGGGGAGCTGTTTTTT. Translating gives CASSVSPKTGELFF.

This clonotype was seen many times. V is TRBV20-1 and J is TRBJ2-1, with 8 nucleotides matching TRBD2. Germline V CDR1 and CDR2: DFQATT, SNEGSKA (reference sequence). The ends lost 0 bases at V and 5 bases at J; junction bases unmatched: 6. This CDR3 is 15 amino acids long. The CDR3 here is CSARDKSGRNNEQFF. The CDR3 DNA sequence: TGCAGTGCTAGAGATAAAAGCGGGAGAAACAATGAGCAGTTCTTC.